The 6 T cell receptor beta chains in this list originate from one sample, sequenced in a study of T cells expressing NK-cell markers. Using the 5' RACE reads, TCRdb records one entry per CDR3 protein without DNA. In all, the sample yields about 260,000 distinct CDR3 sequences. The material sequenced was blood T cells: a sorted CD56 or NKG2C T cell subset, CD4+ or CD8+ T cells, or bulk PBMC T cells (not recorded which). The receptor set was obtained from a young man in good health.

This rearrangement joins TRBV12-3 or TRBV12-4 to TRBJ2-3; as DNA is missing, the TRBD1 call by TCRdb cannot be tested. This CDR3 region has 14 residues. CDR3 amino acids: CASSLLGAIDTQYF.

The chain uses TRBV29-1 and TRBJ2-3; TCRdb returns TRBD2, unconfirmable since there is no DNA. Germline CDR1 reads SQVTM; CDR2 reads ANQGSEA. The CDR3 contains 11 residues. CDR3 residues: CSVALSYTQYF.

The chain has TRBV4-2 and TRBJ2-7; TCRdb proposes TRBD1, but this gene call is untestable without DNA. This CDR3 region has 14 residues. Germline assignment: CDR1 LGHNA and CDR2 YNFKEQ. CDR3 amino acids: CASSQAPRAHEQYF.

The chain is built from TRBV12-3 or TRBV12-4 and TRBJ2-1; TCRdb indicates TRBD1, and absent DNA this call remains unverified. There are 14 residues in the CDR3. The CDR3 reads CASTSGRTYNEQFF.

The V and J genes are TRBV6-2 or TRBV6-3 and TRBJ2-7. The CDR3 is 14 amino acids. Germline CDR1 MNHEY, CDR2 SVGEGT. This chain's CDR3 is CASSLIGRAYEQYF.

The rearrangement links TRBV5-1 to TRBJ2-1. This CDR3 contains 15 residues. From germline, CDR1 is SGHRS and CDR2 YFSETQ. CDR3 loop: CASSFADSSYNEQFF.